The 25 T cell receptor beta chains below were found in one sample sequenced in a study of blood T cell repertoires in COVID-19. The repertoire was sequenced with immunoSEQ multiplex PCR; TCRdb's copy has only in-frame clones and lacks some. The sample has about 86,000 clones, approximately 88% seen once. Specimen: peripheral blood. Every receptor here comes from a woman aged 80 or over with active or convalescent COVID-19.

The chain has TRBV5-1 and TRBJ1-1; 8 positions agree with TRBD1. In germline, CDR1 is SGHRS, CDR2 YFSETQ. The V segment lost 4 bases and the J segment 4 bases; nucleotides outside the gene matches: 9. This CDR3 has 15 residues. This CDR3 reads CASSEGQVLSTEAFF. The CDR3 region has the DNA TGCGCCAGCAGCGAGGGACAGGTCCTGAGCACTGAAGCTTTCTTT.

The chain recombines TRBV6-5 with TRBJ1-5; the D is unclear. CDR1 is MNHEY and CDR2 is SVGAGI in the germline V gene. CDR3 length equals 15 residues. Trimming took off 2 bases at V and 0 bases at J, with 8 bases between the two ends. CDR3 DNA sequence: TGTGCCAGCAGTTACAGCGTCGATAGCAATCAGCCCCAGCATTTT. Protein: CASSYSVDSNQPQHF.

The chain's CDR3 is CASSLLGRADTEAFF. CDR3 in DNA: TGTGCCAGCAGTTTATTGGGCAGGGCGGACACTGAAGCTTTCTTT. The chain links TRBV28 to TRBJ1-1; the D gene is possibly TRBD1 (5 bases). CDR1 and CDR2 (germline): MDHEN, SYDVKM. Trimming took off 1 base at V and 3 bases at J, with 12 bases between the two ends. The CDR3 length is 15 residues.

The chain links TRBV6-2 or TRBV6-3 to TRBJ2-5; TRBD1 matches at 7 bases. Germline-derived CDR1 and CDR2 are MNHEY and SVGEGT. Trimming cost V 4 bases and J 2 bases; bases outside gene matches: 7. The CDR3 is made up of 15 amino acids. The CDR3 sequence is CASSSPDRAQETQYF. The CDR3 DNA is TGTGCCAGCAGTTCACCCGACAGGGCTCAAGAGACCCAGTACTTC.

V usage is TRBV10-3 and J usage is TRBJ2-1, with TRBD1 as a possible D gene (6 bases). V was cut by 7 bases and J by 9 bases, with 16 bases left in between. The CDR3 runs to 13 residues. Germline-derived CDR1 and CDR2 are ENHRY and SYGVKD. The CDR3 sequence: CAITTQGRGEQFF. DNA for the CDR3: TGTGCCATCACGACCCAGGGGAGAGGTGAGCAGTTCTTC.

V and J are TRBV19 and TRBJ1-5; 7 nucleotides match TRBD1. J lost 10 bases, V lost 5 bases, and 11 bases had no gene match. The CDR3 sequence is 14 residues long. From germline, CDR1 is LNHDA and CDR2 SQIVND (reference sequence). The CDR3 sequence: CASSSQGVALPQHF. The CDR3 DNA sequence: TGTGCCAGTAGTTCCCAGGGGGTTGCACTACCCCAGCATTTT.

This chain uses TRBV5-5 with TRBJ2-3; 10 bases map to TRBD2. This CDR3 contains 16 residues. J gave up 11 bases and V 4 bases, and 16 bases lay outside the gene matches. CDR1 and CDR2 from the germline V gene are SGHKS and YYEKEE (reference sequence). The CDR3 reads CASSTTLAGEGLGQYF. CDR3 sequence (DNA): TGTGCCAGCAGCACCACTCTAGCGGGAGAGGGTTTGGGGCAGTATTTT.

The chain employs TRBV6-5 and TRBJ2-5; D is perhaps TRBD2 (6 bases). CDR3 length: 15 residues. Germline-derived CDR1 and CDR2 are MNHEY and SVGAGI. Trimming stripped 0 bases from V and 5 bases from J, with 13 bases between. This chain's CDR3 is CASSYSLGGGETQYF. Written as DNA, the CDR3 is TGTGCCAGCAGTTACTCTCTAGGAGGAGGGGAGACCCAGTACTTC.

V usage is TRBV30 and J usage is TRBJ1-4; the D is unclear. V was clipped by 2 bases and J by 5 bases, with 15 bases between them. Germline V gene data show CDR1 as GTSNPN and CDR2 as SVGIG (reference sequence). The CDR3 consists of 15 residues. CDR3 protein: CAWSKEAQGNEKLFF. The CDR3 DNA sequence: TGTGCCTGGAGTAAGGAGGCTCAAGGAAATGAAAAACTGTTTTTT.

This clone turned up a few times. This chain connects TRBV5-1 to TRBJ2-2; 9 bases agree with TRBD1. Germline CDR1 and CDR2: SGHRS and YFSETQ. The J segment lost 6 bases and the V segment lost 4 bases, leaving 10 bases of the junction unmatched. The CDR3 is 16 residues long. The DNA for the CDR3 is TGCGCCAGCAGCGATACCGGGACAGGGTGGGCCGGGGAGCTGTTTTTT. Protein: CASSDTGTGWAGELFF.

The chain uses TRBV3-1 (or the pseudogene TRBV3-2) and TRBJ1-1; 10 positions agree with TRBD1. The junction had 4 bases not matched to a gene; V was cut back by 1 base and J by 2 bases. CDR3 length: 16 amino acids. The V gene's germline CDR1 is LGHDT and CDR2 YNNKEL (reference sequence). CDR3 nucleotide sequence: TGTGCCAGCAGCCAAGCGGGGGACAGGGGTAACACTGAAGCTTTCTTT. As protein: CASSQAGDRGNTEAFF.

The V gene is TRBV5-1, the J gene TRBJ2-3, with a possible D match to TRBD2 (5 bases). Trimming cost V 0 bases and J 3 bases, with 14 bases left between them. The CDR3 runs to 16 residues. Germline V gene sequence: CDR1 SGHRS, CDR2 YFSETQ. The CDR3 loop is CASSLGLAWRTDTQYF. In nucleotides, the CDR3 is TGCGCCAGCAGCTTGGGGCTAGCCTGGAGGACAGATACGCAGTATTTT.

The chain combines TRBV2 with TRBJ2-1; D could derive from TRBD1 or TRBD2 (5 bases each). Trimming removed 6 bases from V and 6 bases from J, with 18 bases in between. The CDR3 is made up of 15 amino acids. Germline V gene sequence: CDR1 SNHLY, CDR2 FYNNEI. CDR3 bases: TGTGCCAGCAGGGAACTAGTGACAGACCTCAATGAGCAGTTCTTC. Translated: CASRELVTDLNEQFF.

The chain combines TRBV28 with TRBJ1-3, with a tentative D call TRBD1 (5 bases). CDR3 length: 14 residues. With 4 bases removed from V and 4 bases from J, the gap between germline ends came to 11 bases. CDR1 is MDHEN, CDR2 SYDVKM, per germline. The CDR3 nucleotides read TGTGCCAGCAGTTACTCAGGGCAGGGAAACACCATATATTTT. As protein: CASSYSGQGNTIYF. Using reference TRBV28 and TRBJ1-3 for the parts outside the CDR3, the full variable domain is DVKVTQSSRYLVKRTGEKVFLECVQDMDHENMFWYRQDPGLGLRLIYFSYDVKMKEKGDIPEGYSVSREKKERFSLILESASTNQTSMYLCASSYSGQGNTIYFGEGSWLTVV.

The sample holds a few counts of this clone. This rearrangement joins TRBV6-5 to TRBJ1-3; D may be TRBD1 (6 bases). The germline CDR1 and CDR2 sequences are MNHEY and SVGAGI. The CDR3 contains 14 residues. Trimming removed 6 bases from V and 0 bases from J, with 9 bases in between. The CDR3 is CASRRDISGNTIYF. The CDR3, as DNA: TGTGCCAGCAGGAGGGACATCTCTGGAAACACCATATATTTT.

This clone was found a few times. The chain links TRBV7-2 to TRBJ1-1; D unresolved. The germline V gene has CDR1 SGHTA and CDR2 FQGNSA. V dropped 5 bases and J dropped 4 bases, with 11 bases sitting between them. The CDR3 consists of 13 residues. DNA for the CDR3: TGTGCCAGCAGCACCACGGTCGGCACTGAAGCTTTCTTT. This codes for CASSTTVGTEAFF.

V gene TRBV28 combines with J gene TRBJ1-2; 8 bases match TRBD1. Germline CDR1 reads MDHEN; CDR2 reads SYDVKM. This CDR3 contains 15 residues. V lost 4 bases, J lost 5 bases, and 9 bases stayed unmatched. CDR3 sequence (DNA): TGTGCCAGCAGTTATCCTCGACAGGGGTCTTATGGCTACACCTTC. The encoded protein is CASSYPRQGSYGYTF.

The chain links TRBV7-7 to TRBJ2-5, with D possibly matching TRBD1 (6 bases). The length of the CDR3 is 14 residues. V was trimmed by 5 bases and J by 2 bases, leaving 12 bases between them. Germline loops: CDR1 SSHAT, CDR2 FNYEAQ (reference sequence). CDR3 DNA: TGTGCCAGCAGCCTCCGGACAGTTCAAGAGACCCAGTACTTC. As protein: CASSLRTVQETQYF.

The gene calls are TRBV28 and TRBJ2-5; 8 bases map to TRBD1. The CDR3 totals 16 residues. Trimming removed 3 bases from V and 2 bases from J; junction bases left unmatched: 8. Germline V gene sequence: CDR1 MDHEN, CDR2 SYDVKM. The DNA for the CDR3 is TGTGCCAGCAGTTTCCTCTCAGGGGGCATACAAGAGACCCAGTACTTC. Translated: CASSFLSGGIQETQYF.

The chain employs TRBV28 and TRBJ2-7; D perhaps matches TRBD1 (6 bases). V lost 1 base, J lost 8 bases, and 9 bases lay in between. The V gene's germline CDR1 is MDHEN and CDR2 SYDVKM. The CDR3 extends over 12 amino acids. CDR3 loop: CASSLSTGKQYF. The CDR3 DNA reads TGTGCCAGCAGTTTATCTACAGGGAAGCAGTACTTC.

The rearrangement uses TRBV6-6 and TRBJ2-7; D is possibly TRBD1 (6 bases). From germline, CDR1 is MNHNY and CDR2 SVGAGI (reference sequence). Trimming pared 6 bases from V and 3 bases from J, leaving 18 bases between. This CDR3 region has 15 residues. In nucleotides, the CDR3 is TGTGCCAGCAGCCCCCGAGGGGGAGAGGTCTACGAGCAGTACTTC. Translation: CASSPRGGEVYEQYF.

Written as DNA, the CDR3 is TGTGCCAGCAGCTTAGCCCCTGTAGCAGATACGCAGTATTTT. This sequence encodes CASSLAPVADTQYF. The chain links TRBV7-2 to TRBJ2-3; D is unresolved. V lost 0 bases, J lost 4 bases, and 8 bases lay in between. The CDR3 sequence is 14 residues long. Germline V CDR1 and CDR2: SGHTA, FQGNSA.

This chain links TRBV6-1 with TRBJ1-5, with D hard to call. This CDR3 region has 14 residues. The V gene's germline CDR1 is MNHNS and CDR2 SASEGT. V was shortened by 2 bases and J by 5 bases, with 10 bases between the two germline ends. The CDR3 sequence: CASSESGPYQPQHF. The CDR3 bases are TGTGCCAGCAGTGAAAGTGGGCCGTATCAGCCCCAGCATTTT.

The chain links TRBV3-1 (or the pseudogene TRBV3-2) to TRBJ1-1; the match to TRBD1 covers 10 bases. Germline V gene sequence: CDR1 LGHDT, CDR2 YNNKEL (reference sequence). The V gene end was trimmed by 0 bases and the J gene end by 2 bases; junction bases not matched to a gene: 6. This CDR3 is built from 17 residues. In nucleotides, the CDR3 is TGTGCCAGCAGCCAAGATGTAGGACAGGGGGTTAACACTGAAGCTTTCTTT. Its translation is CASSQDVGQGVNTEAFF.

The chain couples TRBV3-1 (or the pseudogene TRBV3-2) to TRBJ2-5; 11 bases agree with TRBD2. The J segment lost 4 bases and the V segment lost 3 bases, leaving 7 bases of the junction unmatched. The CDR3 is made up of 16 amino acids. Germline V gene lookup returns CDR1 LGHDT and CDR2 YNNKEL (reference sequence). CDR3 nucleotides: TGTGCCAGCAGCCATTTAGCGGGGGGGCGTAGAGAGACCCAGTACTTC. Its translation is CASSHLAGGRRETQYF.